This T cell receptor beta chain was profiled in a study of T cell responses to AZD1222 COVID-19 vaccine. Germline trimming cut 7 bases from V and 7 bases from J; bases unmatched to any gene: 8. This CDR3 has 13 residues. Germline V gene sequence: CDR1 MNHEY, CDR2 SVGAGI. Sequenced by immunoSEQ multiplex PCR; TCRdb stores in-frame clones only, minus some. The sample holds about 130,000 clones, roughly 93% seen once. The sample here was peripheral blood, taken 28 days after the second AZD1222 dose. This chain links TRBV6-5 with TRBJ2-7; 9 bases match TRBD1. The clonotype originates from an adult who received the AZD1222 COVID-19 vaccine. The CDR3 coding sequence is TGTGCCAGCACCATCGGGACAGGGCAGGAGCAGTACTTC. Its translation: CASTIGTGQEQYF.